The 25 T cell receptor beta chains reported below all come from one sample, sequenced in a study of identical twins. TCRdb itself ran the 5' RACE reads through MiXCR, one entry per CDR3 protein. The sample shows 1.5 million to 2 million distinct CDR3 sequences, about 32% of them seen only once. Input material: cord blood. All receptors derive from a newborn girl in good health.

This clonotype was seen at least ten times. This sequence joins TRBV29-1 and TRBJ2-7; no reliable D call. The CDR3 is 14 residues long. Germline values: CDR1 SQVTM, CDR2 ANQGSEA. The V gene lost 7 bases and the J gene lost 0 bases, with 16 bases spanning the gap. The CDR3 loop is CSGHKALGSYEQYF. In DNA form, the CDR3 reads TGCAGCGGTCACAAGGCGCTCGGCTCCTACGAGCAGTACTTC.

This clonotype was recorded a few times. This sequence joins TRBV6-2 or TRBV6-3 and TRBJ2-1; TRBD1 matches at 7 bases. The CDR3 totals 17 residues. CDR1 is MNHEY, CDR2 SVGEGT, per germline. V was pared by 0 bases and J by 2 bases, with 7 bases of the junction left unmatched. This CDR3 is CASSYSLTGQAYNEQFF. In DNA, the CDR3 is TGTGCCAGCAGTTACTCGCTTACCGGACAGGCCTACAATGAGCAGTTCTTC.

For the CDR3, the DNA is TGTGCCAGCAGACCCACAGGGGGGTCCCACGAGCAGTACTTC. Amino acid sequence: CASRPTGGSHEQYF. The chain is built from TRBV6-5 and TRBJ2-4, with 8 bases fitting TRBD1. The tail of the sequence fits TRBJ2-7 better, so the J call may be wrong. The germline V gene encodes CDR1 MNHEY and CDR2 SVGAGI. There are 14 residues in the CDR3.

This clonotype came up a few times. The J gene is TRBJ2-5, the V gene TRBV7-9; no reliable D call. The CDR3 is 13 amino acids. CDR1 and CDR2 (germline): SEHNR, FQNEAQ (reference sequence). V lost 2 bases, J lost 0 bases, and 4 bases lay in between. The CDR3 DNA follows: TGTGCCAGCAGCTTACTAAACCAAGAGACCCAGTACTTC. The encoded protein is CASSLLNQETQYF.

The rearrangement uses TRBV2 and TRBJ2-5; a weak D match, TRBD1 (6 bases). V shed 5 bases and J shed 2 bases, with 15 bases lying between them. CDR3 size: 15 residues. Germline CDR1 is SNHLY and CDR2 is FYNNEI. The CDR3 nucleotides read TGTGCCAGCAGTACCAACAGGGCCCCTCAAGAGACCCAGTACTTC. This sequence encodes CASSTNRAPQETQYF.

The V call is TRBV3-1, the J call TRBJ1-6, with a tentative D call TRBD1 (5 bases). The germline gives CDR1 LGHDT, CDR2 YNNKEL (reference sequence). V shed 3 bases and J shed 7 bases, with 13 bases lying between them. This CDR3 spans 15 amino acids. The CDR3 nucleotides read TGTGCCAGCAGCCATGCAGGGACTGAGAATTCACCCCTCCACTTT. The encoded protein is CASSHAGTENSPLHF. The complete variable domain, with remaining parts taken from reference TRBV3-1 and TRBJ1-6, reads DTAVSQTPKYLVTQMGNDKSIKCEQNLGHDTMYWYKQDSKKFLKIMFSYNNKELIINETVPNRFSPKSPDKAHLNLHINSLELGDSAVYFCASSHAGTENSPLHFGNGTRLTVT.

This clonotype was counted a few times. V and J are TRBV3-1 and TRBJ1-1, with TRBD1 matching over 9 bases. The CDR3 spans 14 residues. J lost 7 bases, V lost 5 bases, and 8 bases had no gene match. The germline CDR1 and CDR2 sequences are LGHDT and YNNKEL (reference sequence). The chain's CDR3 is CASSTLTGGVEAFF. In DNA form, the CDR3 reads TGTGCCAGCAGCACACTTACAGGGGGCGTTGAAGCTTTCTTT.

This clonotype was detected a few times. The CDR3 sequence: CATSDGDRPNYGYTF. The DNA for the CDR3 is TGTGCCACCAGTGATGGGGACAGGCCAAACTATGGCTACACCTTC. The chain has TRBV24-1 and TRBJ1-2, with 8 bases lining up with TRBD1. Germline trimming cut 3 bases from V and 2 bases from J; bases unmatched to any gene: 4. The CDR3 has 15 residues. Germline V gene data show CDR1 as KGHDR and CDR2 as SFDVKD.

This clonotype was recorded a few times. The chain recombines TRBV2 with TRBJ2-1, with D tentatively TRBD1 (6 bases). The V and J ends lost 7 bases and 5 bases respectively, with 12 bases between them. The CDR3 covers 13 residues. Germline lookup yields CDR1 SNHLY and CDR2 FYNNEI. The DNA of the CDR3 is TGTGCCAGCAACCTACAGGGAAACAATGAGCAGTTCTTC. Translation: CASNLQGNNEQFF.

The chain employs TRBV27 and TRBJ1-6; a weak D match, TRBD1 (6 bases). V was pared by 2 bases and J by 4 bases, with 15 bases between. This CDR3 has 17 amino acids. Germline CDR1 MNHEY, CDR2 SMNVEV (reference sequence). CDR3 coding DNA: TGTGCCAGCAGTTTAAAGTCCAGGGGAATTTATAATTCACCCCTCCACTTT. It specifies CASSLKSRGIYNSPLHF.

The J gene is TRBJ2-5, the V gene TRBV24-1; 9 nucleotides line up with TRBD2. Germline V CDR1 and CDR2: KGHDR, SFDVKD. The V gene end was trimmed by 8 bases and the J gene end by 0 bases; junction bases not matched to a gene: 12. The CDR3 totals 17 residues. Here the CDR3 reads CATTRGRLAVYQETQYF. In nucleotides, the CDR3 is TGTGCCACCACCAGGGGAAGACTAGCGGTGTACCAAGAGACCCAGTACTTC.

A few counts support this clonotype. The rearrangement links TRBV25-1 to TRBJ2-4, with TRBD2 identical over 15 bases. TRBJ2-7 explains the end of the DNA better; the J call may be wrong. The CDR3 length is 18 residues. The germline CDR1 and CDR2 sequences are MGHDK and SYGVNS. In DNA, the CDR3 is TGTGCCAGCAGTGCATCCTTGGGACTAGCGGGAGGCGCCTACGAGCAGTACTTC. Its protein is CASSASLGLAGGAYEQYF.

This clonotype was observed a few times. The rearrangement uses TRBV10-3 and TRBJ2-1; D possibly corresponds to TRBD2 (5 bases). The ends were cut back, 6 bases at V and 1 base at J, with 37 bases in the middle. Per germline, CDR1 ENHRY and CDR2 SYGVKD. This CDR3 contains 23 residues. The chain's CDR3 is CAIRGRPLGRDTIPSLSYNEQFF. CDR3 bases: TGTGCCATCAGAGGTCGACCCCTGGGGAGAGATACCATACCGTCCCTTTCCTACAATGAGCAGTTCTTC.

The chain is built from TRBV6-4 and TRBJ2-2; D is uncertain. The V gene lost 0 bases and the J gene lost 1 base, with 3 bases spanning the gap. Germline V gives CDR1 MRHNA, CDR2 SNTAGT. The CDR3 length is 14 residues. The CDR3 loop reads CASSDSGNTGELFF. CDR3 nucleotide sequence: TGTGCCAGCAGTGACTCAGGGAACACCGGGGAGCTGTTTTTT.

The chain has TRBV9 and TRBJ2-1; TRBD2 aligns across 9 bases. The germline gives CDR1 SGDLS, CDR2 YYNGEE. The CDR3 has 16 residues. The J segment lost 2 bases and the V segment lost 0 bases, leaving 3 bases of the junction unmatched. CDR3 sequence reads: CASSVDLAGPYNEQFF. DNA of the CDR3: TGTGCCAGCAGCGTAGACCTAGCGGGGCCCTACAATGAGCAGTTCTTC.

The chain links TRBV15 to TRBJ2-1; TRBD1 matches 9 bases. The CDR3 has 13 amino acids. Germline values: CDR1 LNHNV, CDR2 YYDKDF (reference sequence). V shed 5 bases, J shed 12 bases, and the junction held 8 bases outside the gene matches. CDR3 nucleotides: TGTGCCACCAGCTCCAAGGAGGGACAGGGGCAGTTCTTC. Residues: CATSSKEGQGQFF.

The gene calls are TRBV12-3 or TRBV12-4 and TRBJ2-1, with 10 positions matching TRBD1. The V segment lost 5 bases and the J segment 10 bases; nucleotides outside the gene matches: 8. The CDR3 totals 14 residues. CDR3 coding DNA: TGTGCCAGCAGTAAGGGGACAGGGGAAAGAGAGCAGTTCTTC. Protein sequence: CASSKGTGEREQFF.

The chain links TRBV20-1 to TRBJ2-7; 10 bases match TRBD1. The J call may be wrong; the DNA end is better matched by TRBJ2-5. Germline CDR1 is DFQATT and CDR2 is SNEGSKA (reference sequence). The CDR3 has 14 amino acids. The CDR3 DNA follows: TGCAGTGCTAGTGGGGACAGGGGATGGGAGACCCAGTACTTC. Protein sequence: CSASGDRGWETQYF.

This rearrangement joins TRBV6-1 to TRBJ1-2; 7 bases fit TRBD1. CDR1 and CDR2 from the germline V gene are MNHNS and SASEGT. CDR3 length: 17 amino acids. V shed 0 bases, J shed 0 bases, and the junction held 7 bases outside the gene matches. CDR3 bases: TGTGCCAGCAGTGAAGCGACAGGGATAGCCCCTAACTATGGCTACACCTTC. Amino acids: CASSEATGIAPNYGYTF.

This clonotype has ten or more counts. The chain recombines TRBV12-3 or TRBV12-4 with TRBJ1-2, with TRBD1 matching over 7 bases. V gave up 3 bases and J gave up 5 bases; unmatched junction bases: 3. The CDR3 is 13 residues long. This CDR3 is CASSLQGEYGYTF. CDR3 in DNA: TGTGCCAGCAGTTTGCAGGGGGAATATGGCTACACCTTC.

The V call is TRBV20-1, the J call TRBJ1-1; D ambiguous. CDR3 length: 13 residues. V was trimmed by 4 bases and J by 1 base, leaving 10 bases between them. Germline assignment: CDR1 DFQATT and CDR2 SNEGSKA (reference sequence). The CDR3 nucleotides are TGCAGTGCTAAGGCGGGTTCGAACACTGAAGCTTTCTTT. Its protein is CSAKAGSNTEAFF.

V and J are TRBV9 and TRBJ2-5; D is unclear. Judging by the DNA end, TRBJ2-7 fits better; the J call may be wrong. Germline-derived CDR1 and CDR2 are SGDLS and YYNGEE. The CDR3 is made up of 15 amino acids. CDR3 loop: CASSVASAGDYEQYF. The DNA for the CDR3 is TGTGCCAGCAGCGTAGCGTCCGCCGGCGATTACGAGCAGTACTTC.

CDR3 loop: CASSQVGLAAGDTQYF. The DNA of the CDR3 is TGCGCCAGCAGCCAAGTGGGACTAGCGGCGGGAGATACGCAGTATTTT. J is TRBJ2-3 and V is TRBV4-1; 11 bases match TRBD2. V trimming: 1 base; J trimming: 5 bases; junction bases outside the gene matches: 5. There are 16 residues in the CDR3. Germline CDR1 MGHRA, CDR2 YSYEKL.

The chain has TRBV6-5 and TRBJ1-6, with D maybe TRBD1 (6 bases). Germline V gene lookup returns CDR1 MNHEY and CDR2 SVGAGI. The CDR3 is made up of 16 amino acids. V was pared by 6 bases and J by 0 bases, with 12 bases between. The CDR3 DNA reads TGTGCCAGCAGGGGGACACCGAGCTCCTATAATTCACCCCTCCACTTT. It encodes CASRGTPSSYNSPLHF.

The chain recombines TRBV7-2 with TRBJ2-3, with 12 bases that match TRBD2. V lost 3 bases, J lost 4 bases, and 5 bases stayed unmatched. Germline CDR1 and CDR2: SGHTA and FQGNSA. There are 16 residues in the CDR3. The CDR3 loop is CASSFRPSGGADTQYF. The CDR3 coding sequence is TGTGCCAGCAGCTTCCGTCCTAGCGGGGGGGCAGATACGCAGTATTTT.